A selection of T cell receptor beta chains follows, all from one sample in a study of Ad26.COV2.S vaccination and SARS-CoV-2 variants. This table comes from immunoSEQ multiplex PCR, and its TCRdb copy is limited to in-frame clones, with some not included. The sample records roughly 380,000 clones, about 90% being singletons. Sample: peripheral blood, taken after recovery from COVID-19. These receptors were collected from a human donor who had recovered from COVID-19. CDR3s include the opening cysteine and the closing phenylalanine or tryptophan. The order of the fields is J gene, D gene, clone size, V gene, CDR3 DNA, CDR3 protein. A D gene is named only where the DNA matches it firmly. Where a row states a size, it is once, few, many or the class of an expanded clone; other rows omit it.

>TRBJ1-2|NA|NA|TRBV5-4
TGTGCCAGCAGCATCGTGGACTCCGGACGCTACACCTTC
CASSIVDSGRYTF
>TRBJ1-4|NA|NA|TRBV2
TGTGCCAGCAGATTGCAGGGAGTGAGTGAAAAACTGTTTTTT
CASRLQGVSEKLFF
>TRBJ1-5|NA|NA|TRBV3-1/TRBV3-2
TGTGCCAGCAGCCAAGGACAGGGCAATCAGCCCCAGCATTTT
CASSQGQGNQPQHF
>TRBJ2-1|NA|NA|TRBV28
TGTGCCAGCAGTTCCTCCCCTGGACTCGGGACCCTCTACAATGAGCAGTTCTTC
CASSSSPGLGTLYNEQFF
>TRBJ1-6|TRBD1|NA|TRBV7-6
TGTGCCAGCAGCCCGTCCGGGACAGGGAATTCACCCCTCCACTTT
CASSPSGTGNSPLHF
>TRBJ2-7|TRBD2|NA|TRBV6-5
TGTGCCCACGTAGGGAGGGCACAAGTCTACGAGCAGTACTTC
CAHVGRAQVYEQYF
>TRBJ1-5|NA|NA|TRBV2
TGTGCCAGCAGTGAACGGGGATCCCAGCATTTT
CASSERGSQHF
>TRBJ1-2|NA|NA|TRBV10-2
TGCGCCAGCAGCAATGACAGAGAATCTAACTATGGCTACACCTTC
CASSNDRESNYGYTF
>TRBJ2-3|TRBD2|NA|TRBV5-4
TGTGCCAGCAGCACGGGGCTAGCGGGGTCAACCACAGATACGCAGTATTTT
CASSTGLAGSTTDTQYF
>TRBJ2-4|TRBD1|NA|TRBV4-1
TGCGCCAGCAGCCAAGACCGGGACAGAGCCAAAAACATTCAGTACTTC
CASSQDRDRAKNIQYF
>TRBJ2-5|TRBD2|once|TRBV9
TGTGCCAGCAGCGTAGGGGCTAGCGGGGGTCAAGAGACCCAGTACTTC
CASSVGASGGQETQYF
>TRBJ1-1|NA|NA|TRBV7-9
TGTGCCAGCAGCTTGACACTCGAAGCTTTCTTT
CASSLTLEAFF
>TRBJ1-1|NA|NA|TRBV19
TGTGCCAGTAGTTCAGGGAGGCTCACTGAAGCTTTCTTT
CASSSGRLTEAFF
>TRBJ1-1|TRBD1|NA|TRBV2
TGTGCCAGCAGTGAAAGACAGGGCGGAGGCACTGAAGCTTTCTTT
CASSERQGGGTEAFF
>TRBJ2-1|NA|NA|TRBV4-2
TGTGCCAGCAGCCCCGGGACCTACAATGAGCAGTTCTTC
CASSPGTYNEQFF
>TRBJ2-3|NA|NA|TRBV5-5
TGTGCCAGCAGCTCGACGAGCGCAGATACGCAGTATTTT
CASSSTSADTQYF
>TRBJ2-1|NA|NA|TRBV15
TGTGCCACCAGCAGAGATTTGGCGCCCCTCGACTACAATGAGCAGTTCTTC
CATSRDLAPLDYNEQFF
>TRBJ1-2|NA|NA|TRBV12-3/TRBV12-4
TGTGCCAGCACCCAGGGAATCTCCTATGGCTACACCTTC
CASTQGISYGYTF
>TRBJ1-6|TRBD1|NA|TRBV27
TGTGCCAGCAGATTACAGGGGAATAATTCACCCCTCCACTTT
CASRLQGNNSPLHF
>TRBJ1-2|NA|NA|TRBV2
TGTGCCAGCCCCTCCCCCGACACAGGGAAAAGGAACTATGGCTACACCTTC
CASPSPDTGKRNYGYTF
>TRBJ2-5|NA|NA|TRBV3-1/TRBV3-2
TGTGCCAGCAGCCAAGACGGACCCAGGGAGACCCAGTACTTC
CASSQDGPRETQYF
>TRBJ2-3|NA|NA|TRBV4-1
TGCGCCAGCAGCCACCAGGGGACAGATACGCAGTATTTT
CASSHQGTDTQYF
>TRBJ2-3|TRBD2|NA|TRBV7-6
TGTGCCAGCAGCCCGCGGACTAGCGGGGGCACAGATACGCAGTATTTT
CASSPRTSGGTDTQYF
>TRBJ2-7|TRBD2|NA|TRBV29-1
TGCAGCGTTGAAACCGGTCGGCTAGCGGGGATCGAGCAGTACTTC
CSVETGRLAGIEQYF
>TRBJ2-1|NA|NA|TRBV9
TGTGCCAGCAGCGTAGGGGAGCGGAGCTCCTACAATGAGCAGTTCTTC
CASSVGERSSYNEQFF
>TRBJ1-1|NA|NA|TRBV7-9
TGTGCCTTCGGGCAGGCGAACACTGAAGCTTTCTTT
CAFGQANTEAFF
>TRBJ2-3|TRBD2|NA|TRBV5-1
TGCGCCAGCAGCTTGGCCGGGGGGGCTGTCGGCACAGATACGCAGTATTTT
CASSLAGGAVGTDTQYF
>TRBJ1-2|TRBD1|NA|TRBV9
TGTGCCAGCAGCGGAGGGACAGGGGGAGGCTACACCTTC
CASSGGTGGGYTF
>TRBJ2-5|NA|NA|TRBV12-3/TRBV12-4
TGTGCCAGCATCGGGAACGGGGAGACCCAGTACTTC
CASIGNGETQYF
>TRBJ1-1|TRBD1|NA|TRBV11-1
TGTGCCAGCAGCCAAGAGGACAGGGGCGTGCCTGAAGCTTTCTTT
CASSQEDRGVPEAFF
>TRBJ1-5|NA|NA|TRBV5-1
TGCGCCAGCAGCCTTGGGTCGAATCAGCCCCAGCATTTT
CASSLGSNQPQHF
>TRBJ1-3|NA|NA|TRBV19
TGTGCCAGCTCCGGGAACATCGGAAACACCATATATTTT
CASSGNIGNTIYF
>TRBJ1-2|NA|NA|TRBV18
TGTGCCAGCTCACCACCGGGCCGGTCCTATGGCTACACCTTC
CASSPPGRSYGYTF
>TRBJ2-3|NA|NA|TRBV4-1
TGCGCCAGCAGCCTTCGAGGCGACTTCCCAGATACGCAGTATTTT
CASSLRGDFPDTQYF
>TRBJ1-5|TRBD1|NA|TRBV5-1
TGCGCCAGCAGCCCTGACAGGGTGGGGGGGCCCCAGCATTTT
CASSPDRVGGPQHF
>TRBJ2-1|TRBD1|NA|TRBV7-2
TGTGCCAGCAGCCCCGGACAGGTCCTTTTTCGAATCAATGAGCAGTTCTTC
CASSPGQVLFRINEQFF
>TRBJ2-1|TRBD2|NA|TRBV4-1
TGCGCCAGCAGCCATACATTACTAGCGGGGGGGCGAAGTGAGCAGTTCTTC
CASSHTLLAGGRSEQFF
>TRBJ2-3|TRBD2|NA|TRBV6-1
TGTGCCAGCAGTGAAGCGCCCGGTAGCGGGGGCCCTAAACAGTATTTT
CASSEAPGSGGPKQYF
>TRBJ1-6|NA|NA|TRBV5-4
TGTGCCAGCAGCTTGACGGTCAATTCACCCCTCCACTTT
CASSLTVNSPLHF
>TRBJ1-5|NA|once|TRBV19
TGTGCCAGTAGTTTGGGGGCCGTACCGCGCAATCAGCCCCAGCATTTT
CASSLGAVPRNQPQHF
>TRBJ2-7|TRBD1|NA|TRBV2
TGTGCCACCATCGGACAGGGGGTCCACGAGCAGTACTTC
CATIGQGVHEQYF
>TRBJ2-1|TRBD2|NA|TRBV9
TGTGCCAGCAGCGTATGGGGCGGGGAGGGCAATGAGCAGTTCTTC
CASSVWGGEGNEQFF
>TRBJ1-5|NA|NA|TRBV19
TGTGCCAGTAGTATTCGCGGGAATCAGCCCCAGCATTTT
CASSIRGNQPQHF
>TRBJ1-1|NA|once|TRBV29-1
TGCAGCGTCCTCGGTCTGTTCGGGGCCACTGAAGCTTTCTTT
CSVLGLFGATEAFF
>TRBJ1-4|NA|NA|TRBV19
TGTGCCAGTAGTATTGTAGTATGGGGAGCTGCAACTAATGAAAAACTGTTTTTT
CASSIVVWGAATNEKLFF
>TRBJ2-3|NA|NA|TRBV6-4
TGTGCCAGCAGTGACTCGGGTGGGGGCAGCACAGATACGCAGTATTTT
CASSDSGGGSTDTQYF
>TRBJ2-4|NA|NA|TRBV19
TGTGCCAGTAGTGCGGACCAGGGGATGGGGGACATTCAGTACTTC
CASSADQGMGDIQYF
>TRBJ2-3|TRBD2|NA|TRBV6-2/TRBV6-3
TGTGCCAGCAGTTACCCGGGCGGTAGCGGGGGGGCTGGCACAGATACGCAGTATTTT
CASSYPGGSGGAGTDTQYF
>TRBJ2-5|NA|NA|TRBV7-6
TGTGCCAGCAGCTTACTAGGGGGACCCAAACAAGAGACCCAGTACTTC
CASSLLGGPKQETQYF
>TRBJ2-1|TRBD2|NA|TRBV9
TGTGCCAGCAGCGCTCCTTCGAGCGGGGGCGATTACAATGAGCAGTTCTTC
CASSAPSSGGDYNEQFF